This T cell receptor beta chain came from a study of blood T cell repertoires in COVID-19. Sequencing was performed with immunoSEQ multiplex PCR; in TCRdb, only in-frame clones are kept and a portion is missing. The repertoire holds some 30,000 clones, with approximately 86% as singletons. The CDR3 extends over 17 amino acids. Germline V lookup: CDR1 MNHEY, CDR2 SMNVEV (reference sequence). The V and J ends lost 4 bases and 4 bases respectively, with 20 bases between them. Sequencing input: peripheral blood. This TCR came from a woman older than 75 with active or convalescent COVID-19. This chain uses TRBV27 with TRBJ2-1; tentative D call: TRBD1 (6 bases). CDR3 region: CASSSQTGDYRYNEQFF. The CDR3 bases are TGTGCCAGCAGTTCTCAGACAGGAGATTACCGTTACAATGAGCAGTTCTTC.